This T cell receptor beta chain was captured in a study of CD8 T cells in ankylosing spondylitis. Concerning this clonotype itself: The antigen is not known.

Points from the study as a whole: Matched synovial fluid from ankylosing spondylitis patients was reported to be enriched for disease-linked clones. Roughly eight highly homologous variants made up a TCR beta motif that seemed to typify ankylosing spondylitis blood. Earlier literature documents some of the motif variants in reactive arthritis synovial fluid and blood.

For TCR beta, libraries came from quantitative 5'-RACE with molecular barcodes. Each CDR3 protein gets one entry after TCRdb re-called the 5' RACE reads with MiXCR. The sample holds 250,000 to 350,000 distinct CDR3 sequences; roughly 8% are singletons and the top ten take roughly 15%. The CDR3 runs 15 residues. Unmatched junction bases numbered 11, after V lost 4 bases and J lost 12 bases. This clonotype originated in a male donor with ankylosing spondylitis. Sequenced: blood, either unsorted or a sorted T cell fraction (not recorded which). The genes are TRBV12-3 or TRBV12-4 and TRBJ1-4; 10 nucleotides agree with TRBD1. CDR3 nucleotide sequence: TGTGCCAGCAGTTCTTACCGGGACAGGGGTGATGAACTGTTTTTT. It specifies CASSSYRDRGDELFF.